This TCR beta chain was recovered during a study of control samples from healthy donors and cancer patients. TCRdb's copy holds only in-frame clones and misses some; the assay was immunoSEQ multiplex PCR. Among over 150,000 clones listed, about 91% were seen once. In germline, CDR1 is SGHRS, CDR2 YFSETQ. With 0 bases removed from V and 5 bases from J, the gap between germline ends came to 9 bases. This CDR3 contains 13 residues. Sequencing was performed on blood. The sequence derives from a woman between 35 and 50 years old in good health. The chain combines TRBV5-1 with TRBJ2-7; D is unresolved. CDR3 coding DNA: TGCGCCAGCAGCTTGGGGCCGAAGAACGAGCAGTACTTC. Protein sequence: CASSLGPKNEQYF.